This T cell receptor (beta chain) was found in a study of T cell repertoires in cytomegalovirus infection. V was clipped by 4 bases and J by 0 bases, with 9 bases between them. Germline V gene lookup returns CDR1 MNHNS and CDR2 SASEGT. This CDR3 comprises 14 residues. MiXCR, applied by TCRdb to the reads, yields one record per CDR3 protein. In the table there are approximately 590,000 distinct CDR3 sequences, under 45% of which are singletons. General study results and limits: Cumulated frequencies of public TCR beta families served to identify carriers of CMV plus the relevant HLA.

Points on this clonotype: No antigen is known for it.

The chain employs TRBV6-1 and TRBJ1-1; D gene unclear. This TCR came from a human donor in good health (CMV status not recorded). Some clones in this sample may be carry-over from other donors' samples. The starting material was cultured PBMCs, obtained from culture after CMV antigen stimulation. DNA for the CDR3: TGTGCCAGCAGTGTAGGCCTACTGAACACTGAAGCTTTCTTT. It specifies CASSVGLLNTEAFF.